Listed here is a single TCR beta chain. This clonotype came up many times. No cognate antigen has been identified for it. Its ends do not fully match the called genes, so a read error is possible. Ficoll-Paque density gradient centrifugation was the method used to isolate PBMCs. Instrument used: Illumina NovaSeq 6000. TCRalpha and TCRbeta cDNA libraries were built by 5'RACE with constant-segment primers, adding sample barcodes and unique molecular identifiers. Trizol reagent was used to extract RNA from every sample. Library amplification was performed in two PCR steps, and a second sample barcode and Illumina TruSeq adapters were introduced in the second step. Sequencing of the libraries was done on an Illumina NovaSeq, producing 2 x 150 bp paired-end reads. The authors' pipeline ran thus. Reads were demultiplexed and collapsed into UMI-guided consensus sequences with migec v1.2.7. Using mixcr v2.1.11, UMI consensuses were aligned to TRA and TRB V and J templates and then assembled into clonotypes. A clonotype was counted as expanded or contracted only if both edgeR and NoisET called the change significant, with noise models trained on biological replicates. For edgeR calls, the thresholds were a false discovery rate-adjusted p below 0.01 and a log2 fold-change of 1. PCA with hierarchical clustering of max-normalized trajectories of the 1000 most abundant clonotypes was used as exploratory dynamics analysis. The CD4 or CD8 phenotype of responding clones was assigned using the separately sequenced CD4+ and CD8+ repertoires. The public sequencing data were trimmed at Q25 with fastp and processed into clonotypes with MiXCR by TCRdb, which kept only in-frame beta chains. Under each unique CDR3 protein, matching rows form one entry showing the most common genes and DNA. Clone size and V and J calls follow TCRdb, not the original study. The sample data list about 440,000 distinct CDR3 sequences, and approximately 20% of these were observed just once. Roughly 8.4% of the sample goes to the ten largest clones.

As encoded in the germline V gene, CDR1 is SGHRS while CDR2 is YFSETQ. Spanning cysteine to phenylalanine, the CDR3 consists of 14 amino acids. Here the CDR3 DNA is all that survives: 42 bases in frame from base 1. This record belongs to a study of T-cell memory formation after mild COVID-19 (dated by TCRdb to about 2021). Describing the broader study: Most TCR sequence clusters were specific to one of the two donors. In a couple of donors, T-cell clones that expanded and contracted after mild COVID-19 were followed by sequencing TCRalpha and TCRbeta repertoires longitudinally. Two young, previously healthy adult volunteers, one female and one male, were included in the cohort. Summary of the overall study and its limitations: The detection of some responding clones in pre-infection memory suggests that pre-existing cross-reactive memory T cells joined the SARS-CoV-2 response. The study included only a couple of mild cases, and larger cohorts that include severe cases with pre-infection samples were judged to be necessary. Contracting CD4+ clones appeared mostly in the CM and EM memory subsets, whereas CD8+ clones were enriched in EMRA. SARS-CoV-2 specificity of the second-wave clones peaking on day 37 was not confirmed. Clones that contracted from day 15 to 85 showed balanced CD4/CD8 phenotypes, whereas a second wave of clones that expanded from day 15 to 37 leaned towards CD4+.

Sequencing was carried out using PBMCs or a T cell subset sorted from them (not recorded which). This receptor was taken from an adult woman who had mild COVID-19 (a few samples of this study predate the infection). The sample titles of this study are shuffled in the database, so cell type and time point are left out; the donor was told from shared clones. The receptor chain draws on TRBV5-1 and TRBJ2-5; 7 central bases correspond to TRBD1. DNA sequence: TGTGCCAGCAGCTTGGGGGACAGCCAAGAGACCCAGTACTTC. It translates as CASSLGDSQETQYF.